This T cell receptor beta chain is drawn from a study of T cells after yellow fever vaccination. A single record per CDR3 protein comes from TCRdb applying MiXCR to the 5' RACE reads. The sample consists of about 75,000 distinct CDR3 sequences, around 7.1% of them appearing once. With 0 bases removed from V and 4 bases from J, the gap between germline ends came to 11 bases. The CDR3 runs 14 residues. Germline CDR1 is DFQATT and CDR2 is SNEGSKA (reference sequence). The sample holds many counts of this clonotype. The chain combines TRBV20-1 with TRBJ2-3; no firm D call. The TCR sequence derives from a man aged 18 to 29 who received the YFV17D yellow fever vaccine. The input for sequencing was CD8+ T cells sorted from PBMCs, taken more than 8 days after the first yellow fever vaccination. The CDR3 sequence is CSARDVFGPDTQYF. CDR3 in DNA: TGCAGTGCTAGAGATGTGTTCGGCCCAGATACGCAGTATTTT.